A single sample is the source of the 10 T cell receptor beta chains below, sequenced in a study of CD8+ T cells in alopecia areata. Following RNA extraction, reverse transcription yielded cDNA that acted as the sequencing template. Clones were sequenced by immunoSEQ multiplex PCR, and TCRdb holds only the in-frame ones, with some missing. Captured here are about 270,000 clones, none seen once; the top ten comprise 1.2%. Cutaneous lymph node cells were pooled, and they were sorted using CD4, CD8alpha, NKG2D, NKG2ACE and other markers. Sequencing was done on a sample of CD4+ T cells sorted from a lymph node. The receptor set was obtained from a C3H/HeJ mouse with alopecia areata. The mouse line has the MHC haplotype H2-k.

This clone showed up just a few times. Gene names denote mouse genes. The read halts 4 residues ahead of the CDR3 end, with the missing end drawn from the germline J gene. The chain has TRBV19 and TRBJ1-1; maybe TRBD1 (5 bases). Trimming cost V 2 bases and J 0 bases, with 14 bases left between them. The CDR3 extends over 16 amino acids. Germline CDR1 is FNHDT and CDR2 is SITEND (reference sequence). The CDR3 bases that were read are TGTGCCAGCAGTATGGCCCGGGCCAGGGCAAACACA. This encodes CASSMARARANT. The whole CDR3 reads CASSMARARANTEVFF. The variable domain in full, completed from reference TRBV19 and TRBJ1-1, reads GGIITQTPKFLIGQEGQKLTLKCQQNFNHDTMYWYRQDSGKGLRLIYYSITENDLQKGDLSEGYDASREKKSSFSLTVTSAQKNEMAVFLCASSMARARANTEVFFGKGTRLTVV.

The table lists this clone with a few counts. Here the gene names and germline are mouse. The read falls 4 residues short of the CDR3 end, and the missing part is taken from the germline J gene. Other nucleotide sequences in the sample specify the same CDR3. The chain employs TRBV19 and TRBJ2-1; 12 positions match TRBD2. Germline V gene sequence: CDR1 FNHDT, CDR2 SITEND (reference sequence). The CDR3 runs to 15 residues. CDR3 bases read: TGTGCCAGCAGTATCCCCGGGACTGGGGGGGCT. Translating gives CASSIPGTGGA. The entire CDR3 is CASSIPGTGGAEQFF.

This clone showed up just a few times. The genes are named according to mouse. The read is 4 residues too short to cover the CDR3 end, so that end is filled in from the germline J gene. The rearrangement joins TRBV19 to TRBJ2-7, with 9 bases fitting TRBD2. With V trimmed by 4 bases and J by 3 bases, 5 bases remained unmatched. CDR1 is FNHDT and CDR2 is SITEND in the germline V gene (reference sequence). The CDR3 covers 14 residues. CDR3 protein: CASSRWGGDYEQYF. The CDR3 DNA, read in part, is TGTGCCAGCAGTCGGTGGGGGGGCGACTAT. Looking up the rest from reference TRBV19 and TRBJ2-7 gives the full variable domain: GGIITQTPKFLIGQEGQKLTLKCQQNFNHDTMYWYRQDSGKGLRLIYYSITENDLQKGDLSEGYDASREKKSSFSLTVTSAQKNEMAVFLCASSRWGGDYEQYFGPGTRLTVL.

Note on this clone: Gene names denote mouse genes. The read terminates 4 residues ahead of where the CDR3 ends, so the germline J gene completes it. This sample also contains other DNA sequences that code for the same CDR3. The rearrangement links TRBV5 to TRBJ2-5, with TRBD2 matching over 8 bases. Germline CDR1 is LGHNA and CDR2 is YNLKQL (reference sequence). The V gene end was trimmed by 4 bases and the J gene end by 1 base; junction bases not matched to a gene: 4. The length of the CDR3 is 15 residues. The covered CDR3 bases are TGTGCCAGCAGCCCCCTGGGGGGAGACCAAGAC. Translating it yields CASSPLGGDQD. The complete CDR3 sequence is CASSPLGGDQDTQYF.

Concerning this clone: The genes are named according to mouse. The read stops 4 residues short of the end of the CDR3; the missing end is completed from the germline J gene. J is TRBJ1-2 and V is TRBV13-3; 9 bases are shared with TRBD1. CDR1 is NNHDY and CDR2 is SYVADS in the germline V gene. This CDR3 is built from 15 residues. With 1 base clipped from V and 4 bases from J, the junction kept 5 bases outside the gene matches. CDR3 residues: CASSDKGQGTSDYTF. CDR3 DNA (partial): TGTGCCAGCAGTGATAAGGGACAGGGTACCTCC.

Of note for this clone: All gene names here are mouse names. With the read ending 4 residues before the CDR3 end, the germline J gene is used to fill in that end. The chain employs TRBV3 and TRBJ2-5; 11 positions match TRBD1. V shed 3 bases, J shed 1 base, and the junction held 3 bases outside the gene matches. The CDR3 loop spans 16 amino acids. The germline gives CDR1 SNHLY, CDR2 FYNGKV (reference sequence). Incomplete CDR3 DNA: TGTGCCAGCAGCTTTGGGACAGGGGGATACCAAGAC. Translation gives CASSFGTGGYQD. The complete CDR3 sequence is CASSFGTGGYQDTQYF. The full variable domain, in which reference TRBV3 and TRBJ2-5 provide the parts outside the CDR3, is GPKVLQIPSHQIIDMGQMVTLNCDPVSNHLYFYWYKQILGQQMEFLVNFYNGKVMEKSKLFKDQFSVERPDGSYFTLKIQPTALEDSAVYFCASSFGTGGYQDTQYFGPGTRLLVL.

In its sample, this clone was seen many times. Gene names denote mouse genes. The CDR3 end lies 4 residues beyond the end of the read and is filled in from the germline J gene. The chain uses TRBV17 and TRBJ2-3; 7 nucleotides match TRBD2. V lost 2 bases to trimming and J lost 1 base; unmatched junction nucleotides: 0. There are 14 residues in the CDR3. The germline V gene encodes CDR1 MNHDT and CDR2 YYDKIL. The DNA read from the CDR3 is TGTGCTAGCAGTAGACTGGGGGGTGCAGAA. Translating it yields CASSRLGGAE. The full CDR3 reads CASSRLGGAETLYF.

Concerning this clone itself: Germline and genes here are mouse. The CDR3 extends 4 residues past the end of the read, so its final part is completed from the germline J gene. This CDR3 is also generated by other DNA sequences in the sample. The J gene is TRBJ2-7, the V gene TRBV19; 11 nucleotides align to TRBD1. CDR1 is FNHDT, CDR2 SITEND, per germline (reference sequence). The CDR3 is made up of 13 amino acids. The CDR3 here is CASSRGQGDEQYF. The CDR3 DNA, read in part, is TGTGCCAGCAGTCGGGGACAGGGGGAT.

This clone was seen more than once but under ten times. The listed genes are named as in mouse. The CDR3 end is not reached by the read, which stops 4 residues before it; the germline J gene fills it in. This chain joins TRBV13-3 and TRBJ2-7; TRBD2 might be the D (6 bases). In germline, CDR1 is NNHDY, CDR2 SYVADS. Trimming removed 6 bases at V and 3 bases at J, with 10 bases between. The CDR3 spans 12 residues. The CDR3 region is CASTGAFYEQYF. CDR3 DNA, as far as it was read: TGTGCCAGCACTGGGGCTTTCTAT.

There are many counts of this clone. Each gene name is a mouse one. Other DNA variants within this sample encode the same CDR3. The covered CDR3 bases are TGCACCTGCAGTGCACAGGGGAGCTATGCT. Encoded protein: CTCSAQGSYA. The full CDR3 protein is CTCSAQGSYAEQFF. The rearrangement links TRBV1 to TRBJ2-1, with D possibly matching TRBD1 (6 bases). The read is 4 residues too short to cover the CDR3 end, so that end is filled in from the germline J gene. The CDR3 runs to 14 residues. The V gene's germline CDR1 is NSQYPW and CDR2 LRSPGD (reference sequence). V shed 2 bases and J shed 3 bases, with 8 bases lying between them. Full variable domain (missing parts from reference TRBV1 and TRBJ2-1): VTLLEQNPRWRLVPRGQAVNLRCILKNSQYPWMSWYQQDLQKQLQWLFTLRSPGDKEVKSLPGADYLATRVTDTELRLQVANMSQGRTLYCTCSAQGSYAEQFFGPGTRLTVL.